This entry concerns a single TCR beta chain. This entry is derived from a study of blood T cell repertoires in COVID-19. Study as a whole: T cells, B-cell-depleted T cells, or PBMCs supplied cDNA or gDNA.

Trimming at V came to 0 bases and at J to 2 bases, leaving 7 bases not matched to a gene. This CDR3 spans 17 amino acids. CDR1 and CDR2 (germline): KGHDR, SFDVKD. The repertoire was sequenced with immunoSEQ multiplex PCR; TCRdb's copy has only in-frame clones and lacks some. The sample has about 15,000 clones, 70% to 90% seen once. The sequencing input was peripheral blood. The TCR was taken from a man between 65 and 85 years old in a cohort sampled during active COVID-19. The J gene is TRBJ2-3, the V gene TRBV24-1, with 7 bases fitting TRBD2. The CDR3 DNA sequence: TGTGCCACCAGTGATTTGCAGGGAGGGACGTACACAGATACGCAGTATTTT. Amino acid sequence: CATSDLQGGTYTDTQYF.